This T cell receptor (beta chain) emerged from a study of radiation and T cells in renal cell carcinoma (dated by TCRdb to 2020 to 2022). A note on the overall study: Samples came from a clinical trial, in which primary renal cell carcinomas received 15 Gy stereotactic body radiation therapy followed by nephrectomy 4 weeks later. Across all 50 or so samples, several million unique CDR3 nucleotide sequences, encoding 2.5 million to 3 million unique CDR3 amino acid sequences, were identified. In total, approximately 51 samples, comprising roughly 25 tumors and around 27 peripheral blood samples, were subjected to TCR beta sequencing. Here is what the overall study found, with its caveats: With a single-armed trial design, the study had no way to address how radiation dose or scheduling affects the TCR repertoire. Blood repertoire dynamics were not followed beyond 4 weeks after treatment. An increase in top tumor clonotypes in blood was observed from baseline to 2 weeks post-radiation, followed by contraction by 4 weeks, which was taken to suggest transient expansion of tumor-resident clones. Because no pretreatment tumor biopsies were available, whether clonotypes were present in the tumor at baseline could not be determined.

From the cysteine up to the phenylalanine, the CDR3 has a length of 13 residues. Here the CDR3 DNA is all that survives: 39 bases in frame from base 1. In the germline V gene, CDR1 corresponds to SNHLY and CDR2 to FYNNEI. V is cut by 7 bases and J by 3 bases, and the space between the germline ends is 12 bases. Following the manufacturer's recommendations, the immunoSEQ kit was used to generate TCR beta libraries from genomic DNA. To prepare libraries, a first multiplex PCR with proprietary primers was run, followed by a second PCR that added unique barcodes, and a bead cleanup was done after each round. Each sample batch included a kit-provided positive control reaction and a negative control reaction. The final libraries were assessed on an Agilent 4200 TapeStation D1000 ScreenTape, pooled by volume, and quantified by qPCR. An Illumina NextSeq500 fitted with a MidOutput 150-cycle cartridge performed the sequencing, running 156 Read1 cycles and 15 Index1 cycles with the kit's custom primers. The pooled library was loaded at 0.75 to 1 pM, with a roughly 20% PhiX control spiked in. In the paper's pipeline: Vendor-processed data were analyzed in R, with a clonotype defined as all T cells sharing the same CDR3 nucleotide sequence. For clone abundance analyses, frequencies were normalized to the 10,000 most abundant clones in each sample. Before analysis, public T cell clones were removed, and these numbered fewer than six per sample on average. A difference in abundance of at least 32-fold between compartments was used to define tumor-enriched and baseline blood-enriched clonotypes. A beta-binomial differential abundance model was used to identify clonotypes that expanded or contracted between blood time points. Tumor-blood repertoire similarity was measured with the Baroni-Urbani and Buser coefficient, and groups were compared using two-tailed Wilcoxon tests in R. TCRdb re-hosts the immuneACCESS table, in-frame sequences only. Its copies lack some clones; in the studies checked, an unresolved V gene accounts for under half of them, and the cause for the rest is not known. D and trimming were read from the DNA, whereas the V and J calls and clone size are those reported in that table. Recorded for this sample are under 65,000 clones; approximately 80% of them occurred a single time. The ten largest account for approximately 7% of the sample.

In the paper's terms, the time point label means: baseline pretreatment blood. This specimen's treatment or condition label, interpreted: 15 Gy SBRT to primary tumor, nephrectomy 4 weeks later. Serial peripheral blood from radiation-treated patients was sampled at baseline, 2 weeks and 4 weeks after SBRT to track tumor-enriched clonotypes. Renal cell carcinoma with clear cell pathology was present in all patients. Genomic DNA for TCR sequencing was prepared using the QIAamp DNA Blood Mini Kit (Qiagen). The analyses included only samples that passed all quality control checks. A word on this clone: Its antigen is unknown. Within one base of it there is no much larger clone, and no base qualities were kept.

The TCR comes from a man in his fifties or sixties with renal cell carcinoma. This sequence uses TRBV2 and TRBJ1-1; D gene: possibly TRBD1, on 5 matching bases. The input for sequencing was blood, taken from a patient whose treatment included radiotherapy and nephrectomy. The bases read TGTGCCAGCATCCAGCGCAGGGACACTGAAGCTTTCTTT. This translates into CASIQRRDTEAFF.